What follows is one TCR beta chain and its context. Its target antigen remains unknown. No much larger clone is present one base from it, and per-base qualities are unavailable. Donors were a few dozen systemically healthy Caucasian individuals from Russia aged roughly 6 to 100 years. Ten milliliters of peripheral blood were drawn from each donor into EDTA-treated Vacutainer tubes. PBMCs were isolated by Ficoll-Paque density-gradient centrifugation, with at least 6.5 million obtained per sample. Total RNA, at least 6 micrograms per sample, was extracted from PBMCs with Trizol reagent. The percentages of naive CD45RAhigh/CD27high T cells were determined by flow cytometry on a PBMC aliquot from every donor. The library was made by 5' RACE. A second about 7 to 11 cycle PCR used a sample-barcoded 5' primer and a J-beta primer mix. A template-switch 5' adaptor carrying 12 random nucleotides introduced a unique molecular identifier onto each TCR beta cDNA molecule. Each sample yielded at least 3 million CDR3-containing paired-end reads. First-strand cDNA synthesis was performed from all RNA using the Mint cDNA synthesis kit, with priming by a TRBC-specific oligonucleotide. Following uracil-DNA glycosylase treatment, a first 18-cycle PCR with universal primers M1SS and BC2_uni_R was performed on all cDNA. The paper's processing steps were these. For normalization, 1 million high-quality reads were randomly selected from each sample, with every read carrying a distinct molecular identifier. Reads sharing molecular identifiers were discarded rather than binned into consensus sequences. MiTCR, set to a Q25 quality threshold and the strictest error-elimination algorithm, was used for CDR3 identification, clonotype clustering and error correction. A nonparametric unseen species model using Euler transformation provided a lower-bound estimate of total TCR beta diversity. TCRdb trimmed the raw reads at Q25, called clones with MiXCR and kept productive beta chains. Each entry is one CDR3 protein sequence, shown with its most common DNA and genes. For this entry, the V and J calls and clone size follow TCRdb and not the study's own pipeline. This sample is represented by 1.8 million or so distinct CDR3 sequences; about two fifths of them were singletons. The top ten clones comprise under 30% of the sample.

This sample is part of a study of blood T cells in healthy people across ages (dated by TCRdb to between 2015 and 2016). As for the study more broadly: Template switching captured roughly one uniquely barcoded TCR beta cDNA molecule per two T cells in model experiments. For two donors (one aged 18 to 29 and one aged 80 or older), the study analyzed two additional independent replicas of 1 million unique cDNA reads from the same blood draw. Four age groups were formed from the donors: young (average roughly 16 years), middle-aged (approximately 42), aged (over 55) and long-lived (approximately 78). To avoid experimental bias, donors of different ages were spread randomly across the sequencing lanes. The study measured age-related changes in TCR beta repertoire diversity using deep sequencing normalized with unique cDNA molecular identifiers. The study at large found these results: Donor CMV infection status was unknown, potentially confounding age-related changes in expanded clonotypes. Observed TCR beta diversity correlated strongly with the percentage of naive T cells measured by flow cytometry. Because profiling used bulk unsorted PBMCs, naive and antigen-experienced compartments could not be compared conclusively. Compared with the aged group, the long-lived group had more naive CD4+ T cells, fewer expanded clones and increased TCR diversity, a pattern suggesting age selection. Total diversity estimates from one million sequenced T cells were considered lower bounds and underestimates. As age increased, observed TCR beta diversity per million T cells dropped in a roughly linear way, and a significant reduction was already evident by age 40.

The CDR3, from cysteine to phenylalanine, totals 12 residues. Kept here is only the CDR3 DNA, which spans 36 bases and is read in frame from base 1. The V end loses 3 bases and the J end loses 6 bases, and a stretch of 8 bases separates them. The specimen sequenced was blood. The receptor's source is a human donor in good health. Recombination joined TRBV12-3 or TRBV12-4 with TRBJ1-2; no D gene can be assigned with confidence. In nucleotide form, the sequence is TGTGCCAGCAGTTTTACCCAGGATGGCTACACCTTC. Translated, it reads CASSFTQDGYTF.